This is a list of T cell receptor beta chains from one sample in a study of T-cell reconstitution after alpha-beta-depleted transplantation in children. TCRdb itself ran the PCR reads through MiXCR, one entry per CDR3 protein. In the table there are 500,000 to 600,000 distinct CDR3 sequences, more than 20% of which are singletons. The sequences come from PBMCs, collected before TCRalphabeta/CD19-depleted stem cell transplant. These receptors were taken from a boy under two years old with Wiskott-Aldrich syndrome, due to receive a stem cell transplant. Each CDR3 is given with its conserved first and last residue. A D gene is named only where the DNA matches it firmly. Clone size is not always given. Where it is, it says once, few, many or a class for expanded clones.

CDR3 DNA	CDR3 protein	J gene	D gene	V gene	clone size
TGTGCCAGCAGTGAAGCGGGCAACTACGAGCAGTACTTC	CASSEAGNYEQYF	TRBJ2-7	NA	TRBV6-1	NA
TGCGCCAGCAGCTTGGAGGCTAGCGGGAGGTCTGAGTTCTTC	CASSLEASGRSEFF	TRBJ2-1	TRBD2	TRBV5-1	NA
TGCAGTGCTAGAGATGGGACTAGCGGGGGGACTGAGCAGTTCTTC	CSARDGTSGGTEQFF	TRBJ2-1	TRBD2	TRBV20-1	NA
TGTGCCAGCACTGCCTATATAACATCGATCACAGGGTTTAATCAGCCCCAGCATTTT	CASTAYITSITGFNQPQHF	TRBJ1-5	NA	TRBV28	few
TGTGCCAGCTCACGGGGGACAGGGGGCATCTACGAGCAGTACTTC	CASSRGTGGIYEQYF	TRBJ2-7	TRBD1	TRBV18	NA
TGTGCCAGCAGTTCCCCCCTAGCGGAAAACTACAATGAGCAGTTCTTC	CASSSPLAENYNEQFF	TRBJ2-1	TRBD2	TRBV28	few
TGCGCCAGCAGCCCCGGATGGAATGAAAAACTGTTTTTT	CASSPGWNEKLFF	TRBJ1-4	NA	TRBV5-1	few
TGCGCCAGCAGCTCCCGACAGGGCAGGCTGAACACTGAAGCTTTCTTT	CASSSRQGRLNTEAFF	TRBJ1-1	TRBD1	TRBV5-1	NA
TGCAGCGTTGTGGGGACTAGCGGGGCTTACAATGAGCAGTTCTTC	CSVVGTSGAYNEQFF	TRBJ2-1	TRBD2	TRBV29-1	many
TGTGCCAGCAGTACCAGGGGGGTGGGATCTGGGGCCAACGTCCTGACTTTC	CASSTRGVGSGANVLTF	TRBJ2-6	NA	TRBV6-1	few
TGTGCCTTCCGGCGTCACAGGAACACCGGGGAGCTGTTTTTT	CAFRRHRNTGELFF	TRBJ2-2	NA	TRBV30	few
TGTGCCAGCAGTCGAGGACTAGCGGGAATCACCGGGGAGCTGTTTTTT	CASSRGLAGITGELFF	TRBJ2-2	TRBD2	TRBV6-1	once
TGCAGCGTTGACGGATGGACTAGCCACCATGGCGTCGGTGAGCAGTTCTTC	CSVDGWTSHHGVGEQFF	TRBJ2-1	TRBD2	TRBV29-1	NA
TGTGCCAGTACCCCAAGACTAGCGGGGAACACAGATACGCAGTATTTT	CASTPRLAGNTDTQYF	TRBJ2-3	TRBD2	TRBV19	once
TGTGCCAGCAGCTTGGTATGGACTAGCGATTACGAGCAGTACTTC	CASSLVWTSDYEQYF	TRBJ2-7	TRBD2	TRBV5-5	NA
TGTGCCTGGAGATCAGCGGGCATTCGCAATGAGCAGTTCTTC	CAWRSAGIRNEQFF	TRBJ2-1	NA	TRBV30	NA
TGTGCCAGCAGCTTAGGGCCAACCCGCTCCTACAATGAGCAGTTCTTC	CASSLGPTRSYNEQFF	TRBJ2-1	NA	TRBV7-6	NA
TGTGCCGTAGGACCCTCAGGGTCGAGCGGCTACACCTTC	CAVGPSGSSGYTF	TRBJ1-2	NA	TRBV30	once
TGCGCCAGCAGCCAAGATGGGACTAGCGTTAATGAGCAGTTCTTC	CASSQDGTSVNEQFF	TRBJ2-1	TRBD2	TRBV4-1	few
TGCGCCAGCAGCCGGACTACAGGGGGGGAAGAGACCCAGTACTTC	CASSRTTGGEETQYF	TRBJ2-5	NA	TRBV5-1	NA
TGTGCCAGCAGCAAGGGACTAGCGGGAGAGGGAGATACGCAGTATTTT	CASSKGLAGEGDTQYF	TRBJ2-3	TRBD2	TRBV5-6	few
TGCAGTGAACTAGCGGGCCACAATGAGCAGTTCTTC	CSELAGHNEQFF	TRBJ2-1	TRBD2	TRBV20-1	NA
TGTGCCAGCAGCCCCCGGACCTCCAAATCCGGGGAGCTGTTTTTT	CASSPRTSKSGELFF	TRBJ2-2	NA	TRBV7-9	few
TGCAGTGCTAGGGGGAGCCCGGCGGAGCAGTTCTTC	CSARGSPAEQFF	TRBJ2-1	NA	TRBV20-1	NA
TGCAGTGTGGGGGGGCTAGACAAAAACATTCAGTACTTC	CSVGGLDKNIQYF	TRBJ2-4	NA	TRBV20-1	NA
TGTGCCATCAGGACCCCTAGCTCCTACAATGAGCAGTTCTTC	CAIRTPSSYNEQFF	TRBJ2-1	NA	TRBV10-3	NA
TGTGCCAGCAGCAGGAGGGACAGGGCGGGAGAAGCTTTCTTT	CASSRRDRAGEAFF	TRBJ1-1	TRBD1	TRBV5-6	NA
TGCGCCAGCGGCCCGGGAAGAGGGCAGTACTTC	CASGPGRGQYF	TRBJ2-7	NA	TRBV4-1	NA
TGCGCCAGCAGCCGCGATGACAGGGCCCATGAGCAGTTCTTC	CASSRDDRAHEQFF	TRBJ2-1	TRBD1	TRBV5-1	few
TGCGCCAGCAGCTTGGCTCAGGGATTGCCGGGCAATGAGCAGTTCTTC	CASSLAQGLPGNEQFF	TRBJ2-1	NA	TRBV5-1	few
TGCGCCAGCAGCTTGGGCGCGGGGCCCAATCAGCCCCAGCATTTT	CASSLGAGPNQPQHF	TRBJ1-5	NA	TRBV5-1	NA
TGCGCCAGCACCCAGCCGGGGGGTCCCTACGAGCAGTACTTC	CASTQPGGPYEQYF	TRBJ2-7	TRBD2	TRBV10-2	NA
TGCGCCAGCAGCTCATGGGCTAGCGTCAAGCAAGAGACCCAGTACTTC	CASSSWASVKQETQYF	TRBJ2-5	NA	TRBV5-1	NA
TGTGCCAGCAGCCAAGTGTTCTGGGGGGAGCTGTTTTTT	CASSQVFWGELFF	TRBJ2-2	NA	TRBV14	NA
TGTGCCAGCAGCCTCCGACAGGGCAACTCCTACGAGCAGTACTTC	CASSLRQGNSYEQYF	TRBJ2-7	TRBD1	TRBV3-1	NA
TGCGCCAGCAGCTCGGGACAGGGTGGAAACGAGCAGTACTTC	CASSSGQGGNEQYF	TRBJ2-7	TRBD1	TRBV5-1	NA
TGTGCCAGCAGCCCGGTAGCGGGAGTTACCGACTACAATGAGCAGTTCTTC	CASSPVAGVTDYNEQFF	TRBJ2-1	TRBD2	TRBV7-3	few
TGCAGTGCTAGTGGGGGAATGAACACTGAAGCTTTCTTT	CSASGGMNTEAFF	TRBJ1-1	NA	TRBV20-1	NA